The 23 T cell receptor beta chains reported below all come from one sample, sequenced in a study of T cells in Graves' hyperthyroidism and ophthalmopathy. TCR beta CDR3 sequences were amplified from RNA transcripts. The HTBI primer set served for first-round RT-PCR of the TCR CDR3. One entry per CDR3 protein, called by TCRdb with MiXCR from the multiplex PCR reads. Of about 570,000 distinct CDR3 sequences in the sample, under 60% were seen once. Sequenced sample: peripheral blood or thyroid tissue (not recorded which). These receptors all come from an adult woman with Graves' disease, either hyperthyroidism or ophthalmopathy (not recorded which).

In its sample, this clonotype was seen many times. V and J are TRBV5-1 and TRBJ2-5, with TRBD1 matching 7 bases. J gave up 1 base and V 1 base, and 4 bases lay outside the gene matches. The V gene's germline CDR1 is SGHRS and CDR2 YFSETQ. The CDR3 loop spans 15 amino acids. The CDR3 region has the DNA TGCGCCAGCAGCTTGAGTACAGGGGTCCAAGAGACCCAGTACTTC. It translates to CASSLSTGVQETQYF.

The chain is built from TRBV3-1 and TRBJ1-2; perhaps TRBD1 as D (5 bases). The germline V and J ends were trimmed by 6 bases and 0 bases, with 23 bases remaining between them. CDR3 length: 18 amino acids. The germline gives CDR1 LGHDT, CDR2 YNNKEL (reference sequence). This CDR3 is CASSRSGAAGLANYGYTF. The CDR3, as DNA: TGTGCCAGCAGTCGAAGCGGGGCCGCCGGTTTAGCTAACTATGGCTACACCTTC. Together with reference TRBV3-1 and TRBJ1-2, the CDR3 gives the full variable domain: DTAVSQTPKYLVTQMGNDKSIKCEQNLGHDTMYWYKQDSKKFLKIMFSYNNKELIINETVPNRFSPKSPDKAHLNLHINSLELGDSAVYFCASSRSGAAGLANYGYTFGSGTRLTVV.

In its sample, this clonotype was seen a few times. J is TRBJ2-3 and V is TRBV11-2; weak D call: TRBD2 (5 bases). CDR1 SGHAT and CDR2 FQNNGV come from the germline V gene. The CDR3 is 15 amino acids. Between the trimmed V and J ends, which lost 4 bases and 0 bases, there was a span of 11 bases. Written as DNA, the CDR3 is TGTGCCAGCAGCTACCGAGGGCGCAGCACAGATACGCAGTATTTT. Amino acids: CASSYRGRSTDTQYF.

This clonotype showed up many times. The rearrangement links TRBV3-1 to TRBJ1-5, with D perhaps TRBD1 (5 bases). The V end was cut by 3 bases, the J end by 6 bases, with 12 bases between. CDR3 size: 14 residues. Germline V lookup: CDR1 LGHDT, CDR2 YNNKEL (reference sequence). CDR3 sequence reads: CASSHGQGFQPQHF. The CDR3 DNA is TGTGCCAGCAGCCATGGCCAGGGCTTTCAGCCCCAGCATTTT.

The gene calls are TRBV20-1 and TRBJ2-7; D not resolved. The end of the DNA aligns better with TRBJ2-1, so the J call may be wrong. The CDR3 totals 11 residues. The germline V gene has CDR1 DFQATT and CDR2 SNEGSKA (reference sequence). The CDR3, as DNA: TGCAGTGCTAGACAGGCGGCTGAGCAGTTCTTC. Its protein product is CSARQAAEQFF.

This clonotype has ten or more counts. The chain employs TRBV2 and TRBJ1-2; weak D call: TRBD1 (5 bases). This CDR3 is 14 amino acids long. CDR1 is SNHLY, CDR2 FYNNEI, per germline. The V end lost 8 bases, the J end lost 2 bases, and 15 bases lay between the germline ends. CDR3 DNA: TGTGCCAGCGGGAGGGACCTCGGGAACTATGGCTACACCTTC. It encodes CASGRDLGNYGYTF. Filled out from reference TRBV2 and TRBJ1-2, the complete variable domain reads EPEVTQTPSHQVTQMGQEVILRCVPISNHLYFYWYRQILGQKVEFLVSFYNNEISEKSEIFDDQFSVERPDGSNFTLKIRSTKLEDSAMYFCASGRDLGNYGYTFGSGTRLTVV.

J is TRBJ2-7 and V is TRBV29-1; no clear D. CDR1 is SQVTM and CDR2 is ANQGSEA in the germline V gene. The CDR3 has 12 residues. Deletions cut 6 bases from V and 2 bases from J, with 11 bases between. This CDR3 reads CSVALVPYEQYF. In nucleotides, the CDR3 is TGCAGCGTAGCTTTGGTCCCCTACGAGCAGTACTTC.

This clonotype was picked up many times. The chain couples TRBV5-1 to TRBJ2-7, with D unclear. V gave up 0 bases and J gave up 2 bases, with 15 bases separating them. The CDR3 runs to 16 residues. CDR1 and CDR2 (germline): SGHRS, YFSETQ. DNA for the CDR3: TGCGCCAGCAGCTTGGGCTCTGGGGATTCTACCTACGAGCAGTACTTC. Its protein is CASSLGSGDSTYEQYF. Drawing the rest from reference TRBV5-1 and TRBJ2-7, the complete variable domain is KAGVTQTPRYLIKTRGQQVTLSCSPISGHRSVSWYQQTPGQGLQFLFEYFSETQRNKGNFPGRFSGRQFSNSRSEMNVSTLELGDSALYLCASSLGSGDSTYEQYFGPGTRLTVT.

This chain links TRBV13 with TRBJ2-6; D remains ambiguous. Trimming shortened V by 1 base and J by 1 base, and 8 bases separated the two germline ends. In germline, CDR1 is PRHDT, CDR2 FYEKMQ (reference sequence). The CDR3 length is 16 residues. CDR3 DNA sequence: TGTGCCAGCAGCTTAGATGCATTATCTGGGGCCAACGTCCTGACTTTC. Translating it yields CASSLDALSGANVLTF.

This clonotype was counted only a few times. A much larger clone sits a single nucleotide away, making a read error possible. The chain links TRBV20-1 to TRBJ1-3; a weak D match, TRBD1 (5 bases). CDR1 DFQATT and CDR2 SNEGSKA come from the germline V gene (reference sequence). This CDR3 region has 14 residues. CDR3 sequence reads: CSARVGGSGNTVYF. The DNA of the CDR3 is TGCAGTGCTAGAGTGGGGGGAAGTGGAAACACCGTATATTTT.

This clonotype was detected ten times or more. In nucleotides, the CDR3 is TGTGCCAGCTCACCCAGTCAATTCGATGGCTACACCTTC. Its translation is CASSPSQFDGYTF. This chain links TRBV18 with TRBJ1-2; D gene uncertain. The CDR3 extends over 13 amino acids. V was cut by 3 bases and J by 6 bases, with 11 bases left in between. CDR1 is KGHSH, CDR2 LQKENI, per germline. Together with reference TRBV18 and TRBJ1-2, the CDR3 gives the full variable domain: NAGVMQNPRHLVRRRGQEARLRCSPMKGHSHVYWYRQLPEEGLKFMVYLQKENIIDESGMPKERFSAEFPKEGPSILRIQQVVRGDSAAYFCASSPSQFDGYTFGSGTRLTVV.

Worth noting for this clonotype: The conserved final phenylalanine or tryptophan is absent from the CDR3, which likely points to a read error. Because the CDR3's place on the DNA is in doubt, the DNA is left out and the CDR3 is given as listed by TCRdb. CDR3 loop: CSTSTSGGAT. The chain couples TRBV29-1 to TRBJ1-3. The CDR3 is 10 amino acids in total, end residues counted. Looked up from germline, CDR1 is SQVTM and CDR2 is ANQGSEA.

This clonotype was observed at least ten times. V gene TRBV12-3 or TRBV12-4 combines with J gene TRBJ1-5; perhaps TRBD1 as D (6 bases). The CDR3 covers 16 residues. V was clipped by 5 bases and J by 2 bases, with 16 bases between them. The CDR3 DNA follows: TGTGCCAGCAGTCCGGCGTGGGGGGGCGGCAATCAGCCCCAGCATTTT. Residues: CASSPAWGGGNQPQHF.

The CDR3 DNA reads TGTGCCAGCTCACCACCTCGGGCTAGCGGGAGCCACGAGCAGTACTTC. Encoded protein: CASSPPRASGSHEQYF. The genes are TRBV18 and TRBJ2-7, with 10 bases fitting TRBD2. With V trimmed by 0 bases and J by 5 bases, 7 bases remained unmatched. CDR3 length equals 16 residues. CDR1 KGHSH and CDR2 LQKENI come from the germline V gene.

The chain has TRBV7-2 and TRBJ1-1; 7 bases are a match to TRBD1. This CDR3 is built from 15 residues. V was clipped by 4 bases and J by 5 bases; unmatched bases: 10. Germline lookup yields CDR1 SGHTA and CDR2 FQGNSA. CDR3 amino acids: CASSSNRGSLTEAFF. Here the CDR3 DNA reads TGTGCCAGCAGCTCTAACAGGGGATCGTTGACTGAAGCTTTCTTT.

The gene calls are TRBV7-2 and TRBJ2-7; D is uncertain. CDR1 SGHTA and CDR2 FQGNSA come from the germline V gene. V lost 4 bases and J 6 bases, leaving 13 bases between the germline ends. There are 13 residues in the CDR3. Here the CDR3 DNA reads TGTGCCAGCAGCTGGACCGGACCCAGCGAGCAGTACTTC. Translated, it gives CASSWTGPSEQYF.

This chain uses TRBV7-2 with TRBJ2-7, with TRBD1 as a possible D gene (5 bases). The J call is uncertain, as TRBJ2-1 better fits the DNA end. Germline V gene sequence: CDR1 SGHTA, CDR2 FQGNSA. The CDR3 is 15 amino acids. The CDR3 region has the DNA TGTGCCAGCAGCTTAGCACAGGTAGACTACAATGAGCAGTTCTTC. Translated: CASSLAQVDYNEQFF.

This clonotype was seen many times. The V call is TRBV29-1, the J call TRBJ1-5; tentatively, D is TRBD1 (6 bases). This CDR3 comprises 14 residues. V lost 4 bases, J lost 5 bases, and 15 bases lay in between. Germline CDR1 and CDR2: SQVTM and ANQGSEA. The CDR3 here is CSVASRGGDQPQHF. The CDR3 DNA follows: TGCAGCGTTGCTTCCCGAGGGGGAGATCAGCCCCAGCATTTT.

This clonotype has ten or more counts. CDR3 bases: TGCGCCAGCAGGCAGGGACTAGCGGGATCGAACACCGGGGAGCTGTTTTTT. Translating gives CASRQGLAGSNTGELFF. This chain uses TRBV5-1 with TRBJ2-2; TRBD2 matches 13 bases. Germline V gene sequence: CDR1 SGHRS, CDR2 YFSETQ. The trim removed 5 bases at V and 0 bases at J, leaving 4 bases unmatched. The CDR3 is made up of 17 amino acids.

A few counts support this clonotype. A much larger clone sits a single nucleotide away, making a read error possible. The chain has TRBV20-1 and TRBJ1-5; D gene unclear. The length of the CDR3 is 13 residues. Germline V gives CDR1 DFQATT, CDR2 SNEGSKA (reference sequence). V lost 2 bases and J lost 0, with 5 bases in between. The chain's CDR3 is CSARQHSNQPQHF. CDR3 coding DNA: TGCAGTGCTAGACAGCATAGCAATCAGCCCCAGCATTTT.

The chain combines TRBV7-9 with TRBJ2-3; D is possibly TRBD1 (5 bases). Germline lookup yields CDR1 SEHNR and CDR2 FQNEAQ (reference sequence). The CDR3 totals 15 residues. V was clipped by 5 bases and J by 4 bases, with 16 bases between them. CDR3 DNA sequence: TGTGCCAGCAGCAACCAAGGGGCCAGCTCAGATACGCAGTATTTT. It is translated as CASSNQGASSDTQYF.

The J gene is TRBJ1-1, the V gene TRBV5-1; D might be TRBD1 (6 bases). Trimming cost V 4 bases and J 1 base, with 14 bases left between them. This CDR3 is 15 amino acids long. The germline V gene encodes CDR1 SGHRS and CDR2 YFSETQ. Written as DNA, the CDR3 is TGCGCCAGCAGCCCCCAGGGGCGACAGAACACTGAAGCTTTCTTT. Translated: CASSPQGRQNTEAFF.

This clonotype was observed at least ten times. This chain uses TRBV5-1 with TRBJ2-1; 10 bases map to TRBD2. Germline CDR1 reads SGHRS; CDR2 reads YFSETQ. CDR3 size: 14 residues. J lost 9 bases, V lost 5 bases, and 8 bases had no gene match. The CDR3 nucleotides read TGCGCCAGCAGGGCGGGGACTAGCGATAGTGAGCAGTTCTTC. Encoded protein: CASRAGTSDSEQFF.